These 24 T cell receptor beta chains originate from one sample sequenced in a study. Adaptor-ligated barcode primers were used to amplify TRBV12-4/TRBJ1-2 clonotypes. TCRdb ran MiXCR on the multiplex PCR reads and lists one entry per CDR3 protein. The table shows over a thousand distinct CDR3 sequences, with around 19% occurring only once. Tregs were sorted as CD4+CD25+CD127-/low cells. Input material: Tregs sorted from blood. The receptors shown here come from a female donor with breast cancer.

By share, this clonotype counts as large. The chain recombines TRBV12-3 or TRBV12-4 with TRBJ1-2, with TRBD1 matching over 9 bases. The CDR3 has 13 residues. The junction had 5 bases not matched to a gene; V was cut back by 6 bases and J by 6 bases. CDR3 loop: CASRPGTGHGYTF. The CDR3 DNA reads as TGTGCCAGCAGACCCGGGACAGGGCATGGCTACACCTTC.

This clonotype qualifies as large. This chain joins TRBV12-3 or TRBV12-4 and TRBJ1-2; 10 nucleotides align to TRBD1. V trimming: 6 bases; J trimming: 4 bases; junction bases outside the gene matches: 8. The CDR3 contains 15 residues. The CDR3 DNA follows: TGTGCCAGCAGCGACCCCGGGACAGGGGCCTATGGCTACACCTTC. Its translation: CASSDPGTGAYGYTF.

V usage is TRBV12-3 or TRBV12-4 and J usage is TRBJ1-2; TRBD1 aligns across 8 bases. This CDR3 spans 15 amino acids. J lost 4 bases, V lost 6 bases, and 10 bases had no gene match. The CDR3 protein is CASRPADRVTYGYTF. CDR3 nucleotide sequence: TGTGCCAGCAGACCGGCGGACAGGGTAACCTATGGCTACACCTTC.

This clonotype came up a few times. The chain is built from TRBV12-3 or TRBV12-4 and TRBJ1-2, with 9 bases identical to TRBD1. The V and J ends lost 3 bases and 0 bases, in that order; junction bases with no gene match: 5. This CDR3 spans 16 amino acids. The CDR3 protein is CASSFGDRDSNYGYTF. The CDR3 DNA sequence: TGTGCCAGCAGTTTCGGGGACAGGGACTCTAACTATGGCTACACCTTC.

A word on this clonotype: A read error may account for a junction end that differs from germline. J is TRBJ1-2 and V is TRBV12-3 or TRBV12-4; D gene ambiguous. The CDR3 has 12 amino acids. This CDR3 reads CASTRFNCGYTF. The CDR3 coding sequence is TGTGCCAGCACCCGCTTCAACTGTGGCTACACCTTC.

This clonotype was counted at least ten times. The V gene is TRBV12-3 or TRBV12-4, the J gene TRBJ1-2; no firm D call. Deletions cut 7 bases from V and 4 bases from J, with 13 bases between. The CDR3 contains 13 residues. The CDR3 loop is CASTLRQAYGYTF. CDR3 coding DNA: TGTGCCAGCACCTTGAGGCAGGCCTATGGCTACACCTTC.

In its sample, this clonotype is large. J is TRBJ1-2 and V is TRBV12-3 or TRBV12-4; 7 bases line up with TRBD1. V shed 5 bases and J 4 bases; nucleotides not matched to a gene: 7. This CDR3 contains 14 residues. CDR3 nucleotide sequence: TGTGCCAGCAGTGATCCGGGACAGAGCTATGGCTACACCTTC. Translation: CASSDPGQSYGYTF.

This clonotype ranks as medium-sized. The chain uses TRBV12-3 or TRBV12-4 and TRBJ1-2, with TRBD1 identical over 10 bases. The CDR3 contains 13 residues. The V segment lost 6 bases and the J segment 9 bases; nucleotides outside the gene matches: 7. Here the CDR3 reads CASSRGTGESYTF. The CDR3 nucleotides are TGTGCCAGCAGCCGCGGGACAGGGGAAAGCTACACCTTC.

This clonotype was counted ten times or more. The rearrangement links TRBV12-3 or TRBV12-4 to TRBJ1-2; the match to TRBD1 covers 7 bases. V shed 5 bases, J shed 3 bases, and the junction held 9 bases outside the gene matches. The CDR3 runs to 15 residues. CDR3 in amino acids: CASSRRTGGDYGYTF. Written as DNA, the CDR3 is TGTGCCAGCAGTAGACGGACAGGTGGTGACTATGGCTACACCTTC.

This clonotype came up many times. The chain uses TRBV12-3 or TRBV12-4 and TRBJ1-2; perhaps TRBD1 as D (6 bases). The V gene lost 3 bases and the J gene lost 8 bases, with 10 bases spanning the gap. The CDR3 has 12 residues. Written as DNA, the CDR3 is TGTGCCAGCAGTTTCGGCAGGGGCGGCTACACCTTC. Translated: CASSFGRGGYTF.

This clonotype is large by share. The V call is TRBV12-3 or TRBV12-4, the J call TRBJ1-2, with no clear D. This CDR3 contains 12 residues. V lost 4 bases, J lost 4 bases, and 7 bases lay in between. The CDR3 sequence: CASSSRLYGYTF. The CDR3, as DNA: TGTGCCAGCAGTTCTAGGCTCTATGGCTACACCTTC.

This clonotype is medium-sized (0.01 to 0.1%). V is TRBV12-3 or TRBV12-4 and J is TRBJ1-2, with D possibly matching TRBD1 (5 bases). The V end lost 7 bases, the J end lost 7 bases, and 16 bases lay between the germline ends. CDR3 length: 13 residues. CDR3 amino acids: CASTLGRGVGYTF. The CDR3 bases are TGTGCCAGCACCTTGGGAAGAGGGGTTGGCTACACCTTC.

By its share, this clonotype is medium-sized. The rearrangement joins TRBV12-3 or TRBV12-4 to TRBJ1-2; a possible D gene is TRBD1 (6 bases). This CDR3 contains 16 residues. The ends were cut back, 2 bases at V and 8 bases at J, with 21 bases in the middle. CDR3 loop: CASSLWGQASRRGYTF. The CDR3 DNA is TGTGCCAGCAGTTTATGGGGACAAGCTTCCAGACGGGGCTACACCTTC.

Sample share makes this clonotype medium-sized. CDR3 in amino acids: CASSRPEEDGYGYTF. CDR3 coding DNA: TGTGCCAGCAGTCGGCCGGAGGAGGATGGCTATGGCTACACCTTC. This chain connects TRBV12-3 or TRBV12-4 to TRBJ1-2; no clear D gene. This CDR3 contains 15 residues. With 5 bases removed from V and 4 bases from J, the gap between germline ends came to 17 bases.

This chain uses TRBV12-3 or TRBV12-4 with TRBJ1-2; no clear D gene. CDR3 length: 14 amino acids. V lost 3 bases and J lost 3, with 11 bases in between. The CDR3 loop is CASSFSTDHYGYTF. In DNA, the CDR3 is TGTGCCAGCAGTTTTAGCACAGACCACTATGGCTACACCTTC.

V and J are TRBV12-3 or TRBV12-4 and TRBJ1-2, with unresolved D. Trimming shortened V by 4 bases and J by 0 bases, and 9 bases separated the two germline ends. CDR3 length equals 14 residues. DNA for the CDR3: TGTGCCAGCAGTTCAATCGGTCCTAACTATGGCTACACCTTC. The encoded protein is CASSSIGPNYGYTF.

By share, this clonotype ranks as medium-sized (0.01 to 0.1%). The rearrangement joins TRBV12-3 or TRBV12-4 to TRBJ1-2; 7 bases are a match to TRBD1. The trim removed 5 bases at V and 4 bases at J, leaving 4 bases unmatched. This CDR3 contains 13 residues. The CDR3 loop reads CASSKTGAYGYTF. CDR3 DNA: TGTGCCAGCAGTAAAACAGGGGCCTATGGCTACACCTTC.

This clonotype was detected only a few times. The chain carries TRBV12-3 or TRBV12-4 and TRBJ1-2; 7 bases fit TRBD1. The ends lost 6 bases at V and 5 bases at J; junction bases unmatched: 6. CDR3 length equals 13 residues. Here the CDR3 DNA reads TGTGCCAGCAGCGGGACAGCGGTATATGGCTACACCTTC. Amino acids: CASSGTAVYGYTF.

In its sample, this clonotype ranks as large (0.1 to 1%). The V gene is TRBV12-3 or TRBV12-4, the J gene TRBJ1-2; D uncertain. Trimming took off 6 bases at V and 4 bases at J, with 9 bases between the two ends. CDR3 length: 12 residues. The CDR3 region has the DNA TGTGCCAGCAGCGACATTGGCTATGGCTACACCTTC. Translation gives CASSDIGYGYTF.

In this sample, this clonotype is medium-sized. The chain employs TRBV12-3 or TRBV12-4 and TRBJ1-2; no definite D call. V lost 1 base, J lost 4 bases, and 10 bases lay in between. This CDR3 has 14 residues. The CDR3 region has the DNA TGTGCCAGCAGTTTAGGGGAAAATACCTATGGCTACACCTTC. This sequence encodes CASSLGENTYGYTF.

Judged by abundance, this clonotype is medium-sized. The rearrangement joins TRBV12-3 or TRBV12-4 to TRBJ1-2; D is undetermined. The V gene lost 2 bases and the J gene lost 1 base, with 8 bases spanning the gap. The CDR3 has 14 residues. The CDR3 is CASSLTANNYGYTF. The CDR3 coding sequence is TGTGCCAGCAGTTTAACAGCCAATAACTATGGCTACACCTTC.

This clonotype is judged medium-sized. The chain links TRBV12-3 or TRBV12-4 to TRBJ1-2, with no clear D. This CDR3 comprises 13 residues. V was cut by 6 bases and J by 2 bases, with 10 bases left in between. The CDR3 nucleotides are TGTGCCAGCAGCCAGACACTAAACTATGGCTACACCTTC. As protein: CASSQTLNYGYTF.

By frequency in the sample, this clonotype is large. The rearrangement joins TRBV12-3 or TRBV12-4 to TRBJ1-2; possible D gene TRBD1, 5 bases. V lost 5 bases and J 1 base, leaving 14 bases between the germline ends. CDR3 length equals 15 residues. The CDR3 reads CASSHPDMRNYGYTF. CDR3 DNA: TGTGCCAGCAGTCACCCGGACATGCGTAACTATGGCTACACCTTC.

This chain connects TRBV12-3 or TRBV12-4 to TRBJ1-2; perhaps TRBD1 as D (5 bases). CDR3 length equals 14 residues. Between the trimmed V and J ends, which lost 6 bases and 1 base, there was a span of 12 bases. Here the CDR3 reads CASSATAFNYGYTF. The DNA of the CDR3 is TGTGCCAGCAGCGCGACAGCATTTAACTATGGCTACACCTTC.